This T cell receptor (beta chain) was captured by sequencing in a study of T cell repertoires in cytomegalovirus infection. Study context: Indicated by public TCR beta signatures were CMV infection and matching HLA type. Study-wide results and caveats: HLA-C-restricted CMV clonotypes gave the most frequent clonotype in two of eight donors. The cumulative frequency of public TCR beta families distinguished individuals who carried CMV together with the relevant HLA.

Each CDR3 protein gets one entry after TCRdb re-called the reads with MiXCR. The sample yields 680,000 or so distinct CDR3 sequences, 35% to 45% seen once. A remark on this clonotype: What it binds is not known. The final CDR3 position lacks the conserved phenylalanine or tryptophan, pointing to a likely read error.

Sequenced input: PBMCs. This TCR derives from a human donor in good health (CMV status not recorded). Some clones in this sample may be carry-over from other donors' samples.

In DNA form, the CDR3 reads TGTGCCAGCAGCCTCGGGGCGATGGACAGCCGCACAGATACGCAGTATTTG. This sequence encodes CASSLGAMDSRTDTQYL. The chain carries TRBV5-6 and TRBJ2-3; possible D gene TRBD1, 6 bases. Deletions cut 4 bases from V and 1 base from J, with 19 bases between. This CDR3 region has 17 residues. Germline V gene data show CDR1 as SGHDT and CDR2 as YYEEEE.